Below, one T cell receptor beta chain is given with its context. CDR1 is SEHNR, CDR2 FQNEAQ, per germline (reference sequence). V lost 5 bases and J 1 base, leaving 11 bases between the germline ends. The CDR3 sequence is 14 residues long. The data stem from a study of blood T cell repertoires in COVID-19. Looking at the study overall: Spain, Italy and the United States supplied samples that represented acute and convalescent COVID-19.

In Seattle, patients joined the study during active infection and were tracked longitudinally. In the study's own analysis: Reference gene primers were amplified, and this amplification served to estimate nucleated cell counts. Sequenced by immunoSEQ multiplex PCR; TCRdb stores in-frame clones only, minus some. V, J and clone size derive from that table, while D and trimming were established from the DNA sequence. This sample has 150,000 to 200,000 clones, with approximately 92% found just once. The chain uses TRBV7-9 and TRBJ1-1; D ambiguous. The sequenced sample was peripheral blood. This receptor was obtained from a young man with COVID-19, enrolled during active disease. The CDR3 reads CASSPYTENTEAFF. CDR3 bases: TGTGCCAGCAGCCCTTACACAGAGAACACTGAAGCTTTCTTT.